This T cell receptor beta chain was recorded in a study of OX40 agonist ivuxolimab in advanced cancers. Study observations and caveats: The expanded peripheral T cells' antigen specificity was not determined.

The germline V gene has CDR1 MNHNS and CDR2 SASEGT. The V gene lost 8 bases and the J gene lost 7 bases, with 9 bases spanning the gap. The CDR3 runs 11 residues. Notes on this clone: Antigen: not known.

The protocol was immunoSEQ multiplex PCR, while the TCRdb copy is restricted to in-frame clones and leaves out a portion. The sample lists over 80,000 clones; approximately 86% were seen once. This TCR was recovered from an adult with an advanced solid tumor such as melanoma, head and neck, liver or kidney cancer. The starting material was CD4+ or CD8+ T cells sorted from blood, obtained in a trial of the OX40 agonist ivuxolimab. The chain links TRBV6-1 to TRBJ2-1, with D possibly being TRBD1 or TRBD2 (5 bases each). In DNA, the CDR3 is TGTGCCAGCCTGGGGGTTAATGAGCAGTTCTTC. Translating gives CASLGVNEQFF.